This TCR beta chain was identified during a study of T cells in Graves' hyperthyroidism and ophthalmopathy. Overall study context: Blood was drawn when the patient was first diagnosed and still untreated. General observations from the study: Most clonotypes expanded in thyroid above 0.001 were likewise present in blood.

The investigators amplified TCR beta CDR3 regions from RNA transcripts. A first-round RT-PCR of the TCR CDR3 used the HTBI primer set. One entry per CDR3 protein results from TCRdb running MiXCR on the multiplex PCR reads. The data show 300,000 to 500,000 distinct CDR3 sequences, about 14% seen once. The CDR3 sequence is 15 residues long. Germline CDR1 is SGDLS and CDR2 is YYNGEE. V lost 0 bases to trimming and J lost 1 base; unmatched junction nucleotides: 2. This clonotype was detected a few times. What it recognizes is unknown. The study included ophthalmopathy patients with Clinical Activity Score at least 3, NOSPECS grade at least 4 and duration under 3 months.

This clonotype was obtained from a man in his forties or fifties with Graves' ophthalmopathy. Specimen: blood. The chain couples TRBV9 to TRBJ2-5, with 8 bases matching TRBD1. CDR3 protein: CASSVGGQGQETQYF. The CDR3 nucleotides read TGTGCCAGCAGCGTAGGTGGACAGGGCCAAGAGACCCAGTACTTC.